This TCR beta chain came from a study of blood T cell repertoires in COVID-19 (dated by TCRdb to between 2020 and 2021). Regarding the study in general: Collaborator samples came from the United States, Italy and Spain and covered acute and convalescent phases of COVID-19. The sample metadata nearly always contained a de-identified subject ID, COVID-19 status, age in years and sex. The dataset comprised deeply sampled blood TCRbeta repertoires from subjects exposed to, actively infected with, or recovered from COVID-19. The prospective study material was composed of cDNA or gDNA derived from T cells, B-cell-depleted T cells, or PBMCs. Where available, HLA class I and class II types were obtained from metadata supplied by the sample provider rather than from assay-based typing. Samples were obtained from the ongoing ImmuneRACE study (first 160 participants) and from approximately 1,200 subjects provided by 6 global collaborators. The repertoires were made available in a free public database intended to serve as a resource for research on the immune response to SARS-CoV-2. What the authors observed across the whole study: Clinical and demographic metadata were provided uncurated, with the amount varying by source and participant.

From a lookup of the germline V gene, CDR1 and CDR2 are SGDLS and YYNGEE. For this chain, trimming is 0 bases at the V end and 3 bases at the J end, and the number of junction bases without a gene match is 8. Reading from cysteine to phenylalanine, the CDR3 counts 17 amino acids. The retained sequence is limited to the CDR3, 51 bases, with the frame set at the first base. The immunoSEQ Assay, a bias-controlled multiplex PCR, was used to amplify TCRbeta CDR3 regions from genomic DNA. The authors' pipeline ran thus. The number of nucleated cells in each sample was estimated by amplification of reference gene primers within the assay. To quantify the absolute abundance of each unique TCRbeta CDR3 rearrangement, sequence reads were collapsed and filtered. Productive Simpson clonality was computed per sample as the square root of Simpson's diversity index over productive rearrangements. TCRdb's version of the immuneACCESS table is confined to in-frame rearrangements and falls short of the full clone set. An unresolved V gene accounts for under half of the shortfall where checked; the remainder is of unknown origin. V, J and clone size are those of that table, while D and trimming were read from the DNA. The sample table shows about 260,000 clones, and roughly 87% are seen once. The ten top clones hold roughly 2% of the sample.

Samples from volunteer blood donors who had recovered from COVID-19 were contributed by a second Seattle source. Each collaborating institution followed its own protocols to collect whole blood in K2EDTA tubes. For TCRbeta analysis, collaborators shipped samples as frozen whole blood, isolated PBMCs, or DNA extracted from either of those sample types. A note on this clone: The antigen it recognizes is unknown. No base qualities exist here, and no much larger clone lies one base off it.

Source material: peripheral blood. The clonotype originates from a woman aged 45-65 years who had recovered from COVID-19. The chain links TRBV9 with TRBJ2-2, with 7 bases matching TRBD2. The nucleotides are TGTGCCAGCAGCGTAGAATTGAGGCTAGCGGACACCGGGGAGCTGTTTTTT. This is translated as CASSVELRLADTGELFF.